The source of this TCR beta chain is a study of cytomegalovirus exposure and HLA in healthy donors. Across the whole study: There were 350 to 450 genotyped donors. Of these, about 81% fell in the genetic ancestry cluster associated with self-reported Caucasian donors. Study-level findings and limits: The only immune exposure information that was available was CMV serostatus. HLA alleles showed associations with 15,000 to 20,000 TCR beta sequences in a later analysis, at a 0.05 false discovery rate.

CDR3 length: 14 residues. CDR1 and CDR2 (germline): LNHDA, SQIVND (reference sequence). Trimming removed 1 base at V and 6 bases at J, with 10 bases between. As to this clone: Its target is not known.

PCR involved 60 Vbeta and 13 Jbeta primers. Using immunoSEQ multiplex PCR, the repertoire was profiled, and TCRdb retains in-frame clones only, with some absent. Here the sample spans 95,000 to 150,000 clones, approximately 80% being singletons. This sequence originates from a woman aged 35 to 49 in good health and CMV-seropositive. The chain uses TRBV19 and TRBJ1-5, with D perhaps TRBD1 (5 bases). Specimen: PBMCs. CDR3 in amino acids: CASSIGGEAQPQHF. CDR3 DNA sequence: TGTGCCAGTAGTATAGGGGGGGAAGCTCAGCCCCAGCATTTT.